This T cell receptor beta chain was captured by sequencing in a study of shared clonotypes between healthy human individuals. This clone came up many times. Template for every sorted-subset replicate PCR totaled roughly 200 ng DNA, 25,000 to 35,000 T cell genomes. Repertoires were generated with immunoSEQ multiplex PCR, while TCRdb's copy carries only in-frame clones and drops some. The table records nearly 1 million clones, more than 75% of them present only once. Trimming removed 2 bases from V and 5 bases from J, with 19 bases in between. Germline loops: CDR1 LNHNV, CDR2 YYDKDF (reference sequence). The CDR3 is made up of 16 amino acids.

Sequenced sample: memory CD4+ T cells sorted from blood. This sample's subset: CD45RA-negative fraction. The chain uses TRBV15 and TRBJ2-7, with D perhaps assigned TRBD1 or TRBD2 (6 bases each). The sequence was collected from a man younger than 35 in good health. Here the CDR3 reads CATSRNPGASLDEQYF. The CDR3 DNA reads TGTGCCACCAGCAGAAACCCGGGGGCGAGCCTAGACGAGCAGTACTTC.